This TCR beta chain was obtained from a study of Ad26.COV2.S vaccination and SARS-CoV-2 variants. About the study: As a participant in COV1001, the donor was in the Ad26.COV2.S trial arm. Overall study findings and caveats: Placebo recipients and vaccine recipients were similar in non-spike TCR breadth. Measures of TCR breadth and depth may have fallen short of total T cell responses.

CDR3 length: 11 amino acids. Germline V lookup: CDR1 SGHVS, CDR2 FQNEAQ. V was clipped by 4 bases and J by 10 bases, with 11 bases between them. Libraries were prepared by immunoSEQ multiplex PCR; TCRdb keeps only in-frame clonotypes and omits some of them. This table holds 350,000 to 500,000 clones, 80% to 95% found once. This clone came up a few times. Its target is not known. Described treatment: around 19 received Ad26.COV2.S at low or high dose, single or two shots; several received placebo; per-sample allocation not given. Specimen acquisition occurred on day 63 following the initial vaccine or placebo injection.

The input for sequencing was peripheral blood, taken in a trial of Ad26.COV2.S vaccine versus placebo. This clonotype was obtained from a person aged 18-65 years who received the Ad26.COV2.S COVID-19 vaccine or a placebo. V is TRBV7-8 and J is TRBJ2-7, with D uncertain. The CDR3 loop reads CASSYHHAQYF. DNA for the CDR3: TGTGCCAGCAGCTACCACCACGCTCAGTACTTC.